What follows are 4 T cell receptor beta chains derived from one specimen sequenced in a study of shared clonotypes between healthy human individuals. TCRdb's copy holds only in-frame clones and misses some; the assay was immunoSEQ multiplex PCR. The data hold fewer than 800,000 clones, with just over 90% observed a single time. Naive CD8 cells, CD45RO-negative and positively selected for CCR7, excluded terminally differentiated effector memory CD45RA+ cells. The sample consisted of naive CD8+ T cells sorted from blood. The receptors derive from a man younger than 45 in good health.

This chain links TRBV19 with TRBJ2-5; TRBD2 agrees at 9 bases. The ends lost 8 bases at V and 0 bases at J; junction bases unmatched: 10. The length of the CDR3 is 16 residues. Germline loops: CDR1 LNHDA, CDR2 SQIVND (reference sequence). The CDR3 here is CASGASSGTYQETQYF. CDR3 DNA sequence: TGTGCCAGTGGTGCATCTAGCGGGACCTACCAAGAGACCCAGTACTTC.

This chain's CDR3 is CASSSGHTEGAYNEQFF. The DNA for the CDR3 is TGTGCCAGTAGTAGCGGACATACCGAAGGGGCCTACAATGAGCAGTTCTTC. This chain uses TRBV19 with TRBJ2-1; TRBD1 is a possible D gene (5 bases). The V and J ends lost 4 bases and 2 bases respectively, with 18 bases between them. The CDR3 is 17 amino acids. Germline CDR1 reads LNHDA; CDR2 reads SQIVND (reference sequence).

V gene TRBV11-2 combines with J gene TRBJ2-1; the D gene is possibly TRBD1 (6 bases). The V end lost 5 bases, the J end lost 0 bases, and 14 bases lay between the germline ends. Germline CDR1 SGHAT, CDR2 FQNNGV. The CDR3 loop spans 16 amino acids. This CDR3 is CASSPGVVSSYNEQFF. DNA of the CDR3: TGTGCCAGCAGCCCAGGGGTTGTAAGCTCCTACAATGAGCAGTTCTTC.

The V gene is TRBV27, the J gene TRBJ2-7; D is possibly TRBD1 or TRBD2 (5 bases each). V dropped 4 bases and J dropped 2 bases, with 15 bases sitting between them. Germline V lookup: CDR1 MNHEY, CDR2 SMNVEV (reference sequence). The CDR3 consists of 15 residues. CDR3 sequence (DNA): TGTGCCAGCAGTTCTGGGACCGGGGTAACCTACGAGCAGTACTTC. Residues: CASSSGTGVTYEQYF.